The clone carrying this T cell receptor beta chain was seen only once. The data were taken from a study of blood T cell repertoires in COVID-19. TCRdb keeps only in-frame clones here, not all; method: immunoSEQ multiplex PCR. The table includes 86,000 or so clones, 90% to 95% detected once. V shed 3 bases and J shed 6 bases, with 15 bases lying between them. Looked up from germline, CDR1 is LNHNV and CDR2 is YYDKDF (reference sequence). The CDR3 loop spans 14 amino acids. The sample was peripheral blood. The source of this sequence is a human donor with active COVID-19. The donor label of this sample is uncertain. The V gene is TRBV15, the J gene TRBJ2-7; a weak D match, TRBD2 (7 bases). The DNA of the CDR3 is TGTGCCACCAGCAGCGCCCGGGGGGCGGGCGAGCAGTACTTC. Translation gives CATSSARGAGEQYF.